The next 5 T cell receptor beta chains were all read from a single sample in a study of metastatic and nonmetastatic thyroid tumors. Through MiXCR, TCRdb re-clonotyped the PCR reads. The sample includes 20,000 or so clones, more than 15% seen only once; the top ten take about 20%. None of the patients had undergone any treatment ahead of thyroid surgery. Sequenced material: blood. The receptors come from a female donor with papillary thyroid cancer or a benign thyroid nodule (not recorded which). Some clones in this sample may be carry-over from other donors' samples.

The table lists this clone with many counts. This chain connects TRBV7-8 to TRBJ2-3; D gene ambiguous. CDR1 and CDR2 from the germline V gene are SGHVS and FQNEAQ. The CDR3 is 16 amino acids. The V gene lost 7 bases and the J gene lost 4 bases, with 21 bases spanning the gap. Written as DNA, the CDR3 is TGTGCCAGCAACCCCTCTGGAAGCAACCCCGCAGATACGCAGTATTTT. Residues: CASNPSGSNPADTQYF.

The table lists this clone with many counts. The chain employs TRBV9 and TRBJ2-4; perhaps TRBD1 as D (5 bases). This CDR3 comprises 15 residues. Trimming shortened V by 0 bases and J by 4 bases, and 11 bases separated the two germline ends. Looked up from germline, CDR1 is SGDLS and CDR2 is YYNGEE. The CDR3 DNA is TGTGCCAGCAGCGTAGAAGGGGTAGAAAAAAACATTCAGTACTTC. Translated: CASSVEGVEKNIQYF.

Only one count was recorded for this clone. This chain joins TRBV4-3 and TRBJ2-3, with a tentative D call TRBD2 (6 bases). Deletions cut 0 bases from V and 3 bases from J, with 13 bases between. This CDR3 contains 16 residues. Germline V gene data show CDR1 as LGHNA and CDR2 as YSLEER. The CDR3 coding sequence is TGCGCCAGCAGCCAAGACGGAGGGGCCGGGACAGATACGCAGTATTTT. Translating gives CASSQDGGAGTDTQYF.

This clone has ten or more counts. The chain uses TRBV5-8 and TRBJ1-2, with TRBD1 matching 7 bases. The CDR3 extends over 13 amino acids. Germline lookup yields CDR1 SGHTS and CDR2 YDEGEE. V gave up 4 bases and J gave up 2 bases; unmatched junction bases: 2. CDR3 nucleotide sequence: TGTGCCAGCAGCCCGGACAGGAACTATGGCTACACCTTC. Residues: CASSPDRNYGYTF.

V usage is TRBV6-1 and J usage is TRBJ2-3, with D uncertain. The CDR3 spans 12 residues. Germline V gene data show CDR1 as MNHNS and CDR2 as SASEGT. V lost 6 bases to trimming and J lost 3 bases, with 7 bases between them. Here the CDR3 reads CASSSITDTQYF. In nucleotides, the CDR3 is TGTGCCAGCAGCTCGATAACAGATACGCAGTATTTT.